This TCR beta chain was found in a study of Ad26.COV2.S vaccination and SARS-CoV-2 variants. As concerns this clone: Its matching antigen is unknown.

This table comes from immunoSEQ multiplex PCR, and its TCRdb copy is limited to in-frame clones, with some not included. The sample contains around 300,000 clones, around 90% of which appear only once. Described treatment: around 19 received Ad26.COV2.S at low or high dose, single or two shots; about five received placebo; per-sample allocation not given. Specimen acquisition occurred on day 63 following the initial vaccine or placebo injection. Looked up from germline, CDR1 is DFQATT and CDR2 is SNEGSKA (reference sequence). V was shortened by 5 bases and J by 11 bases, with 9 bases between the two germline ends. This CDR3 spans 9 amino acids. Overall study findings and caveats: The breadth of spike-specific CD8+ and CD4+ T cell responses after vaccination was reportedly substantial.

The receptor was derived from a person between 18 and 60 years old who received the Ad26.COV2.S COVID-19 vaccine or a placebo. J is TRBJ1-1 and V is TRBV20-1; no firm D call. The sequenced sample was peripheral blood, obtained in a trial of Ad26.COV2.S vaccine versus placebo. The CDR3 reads CSAQHEAFF. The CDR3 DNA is TGCAGTGCTCAACATGAGGCTTTCTTT.